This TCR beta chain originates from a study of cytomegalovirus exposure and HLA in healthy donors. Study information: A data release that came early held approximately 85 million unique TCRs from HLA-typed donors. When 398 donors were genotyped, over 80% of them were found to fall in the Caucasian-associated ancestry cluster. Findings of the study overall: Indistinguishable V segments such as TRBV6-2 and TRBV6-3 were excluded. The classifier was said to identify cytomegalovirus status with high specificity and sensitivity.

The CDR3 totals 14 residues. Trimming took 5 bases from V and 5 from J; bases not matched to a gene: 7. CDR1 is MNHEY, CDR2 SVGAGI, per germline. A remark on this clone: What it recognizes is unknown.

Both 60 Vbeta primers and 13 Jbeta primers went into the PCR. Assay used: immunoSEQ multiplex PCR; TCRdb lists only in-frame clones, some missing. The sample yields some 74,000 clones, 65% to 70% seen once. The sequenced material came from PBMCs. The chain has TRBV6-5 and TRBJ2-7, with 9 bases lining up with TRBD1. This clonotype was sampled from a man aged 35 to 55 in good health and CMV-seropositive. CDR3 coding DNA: TGTGCCAGCAGTCGCGGGACAGGGTGGAACGAGCAGTACTTC. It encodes CASSRGTGWNEQYF.